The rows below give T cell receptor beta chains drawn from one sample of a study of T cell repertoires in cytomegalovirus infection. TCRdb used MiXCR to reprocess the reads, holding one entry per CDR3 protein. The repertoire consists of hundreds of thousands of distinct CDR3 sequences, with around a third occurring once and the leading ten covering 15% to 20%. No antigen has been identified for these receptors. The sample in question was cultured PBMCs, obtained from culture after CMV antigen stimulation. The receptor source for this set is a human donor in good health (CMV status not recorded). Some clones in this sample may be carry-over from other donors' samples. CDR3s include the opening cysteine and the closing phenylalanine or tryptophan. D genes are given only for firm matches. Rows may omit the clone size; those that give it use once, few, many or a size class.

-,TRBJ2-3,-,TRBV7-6,CASSSEVGGLYTQYF,TGTGCCAGCAGCTCCGAAGTAGGGGGTTTATATACGCAGTATTTT
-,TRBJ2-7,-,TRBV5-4,CASSFLGVSEQYF,TGTGCCAGCAGCTTTTTAGGCGTGTCAGAGCAGTACTTC
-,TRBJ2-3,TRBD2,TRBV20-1,CSARGASGIRTDTQYF,TGCAGTGCTAGAGGAGCTAGCGGGATTCGGACAGATACGCAGTATTTT
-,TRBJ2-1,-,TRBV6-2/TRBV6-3,CTSSAATRSYNEQFF,TGTACCAGCAGCGCCGCAACTAGGTCCTACAATGAGCAGTTCTTC
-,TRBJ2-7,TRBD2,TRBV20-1,CSASSASGSSYEQYF,TGCAGTGCTAGTTCGGCTAGCGGGAGCTCCTACGAGCAGTACTTC
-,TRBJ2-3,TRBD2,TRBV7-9,CASSQTLAGGAGTDTQYF,TGTGCCAGCAGCCAGACACTAGCGGGGGGCGCTGGCACAGATACGCAGTATTTT
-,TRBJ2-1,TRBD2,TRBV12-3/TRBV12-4,CASRPAGGRGHNEQFF,TGTGCCAGCAGACCCGCGGGCGGGAGGGGACACAATGAGCAGTTCTTC
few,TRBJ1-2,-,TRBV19,CASSIVAETYYYGYTF,TGTGCCAGTAGTATTGTAGCTGAGACATACTACTATGGCTACACCTTC
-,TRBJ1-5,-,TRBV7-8,CASSLASLSWSNQPQHF,TGTGCCAGCAGCTTAGCCTCGTTGTCGTGGAGCAATCAGCCCCAGCATTTT
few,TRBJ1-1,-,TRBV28,CASSFYDWVYDTGDTEAFF,TGTGCCAGCAGTTTCTATGATTGGGTGTACGACACGGGGGACACTGAAGCTTTCTTT
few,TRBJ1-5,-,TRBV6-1,CASSAQGYPNQPQHF,TGTGCCAGCAGTGCCCAGGGATACCCGAATCAGCCCCAGCATTTT
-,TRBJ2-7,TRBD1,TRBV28,CASSASDRPSYEQYF,TGTGCCAGCAGTGCATCGGACAGGCCGAGCTACGAGCAGTACTTC
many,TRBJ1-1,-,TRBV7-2,CASMGVSFGTEAFF,TGTGCCAGCATGGGGGTCTCTTTTGGCACTGAAGCTTTCTTT
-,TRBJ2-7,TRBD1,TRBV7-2,CASSLAGGQGYYEQYF,TGTGCCAGCAGCTTAGCGGGGGGACAGGGCTACTACGAGCAGTACTTC
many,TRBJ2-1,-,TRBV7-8,CASSSLWDPTYNEQFF,TGTGCCAGCAGCTCCCTGTGGGACCCCACCTACAATGAGCAGTTCTTC
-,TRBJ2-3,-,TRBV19,CASSIRLTTDTQYF,TGTGCCAGTAGTATAAGACTCACCACAGATACGCAGTATTTT
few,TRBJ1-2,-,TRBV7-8,CASSLVGGGDGYTF,TGTGCCAGCAGCTTAGTGGGGGGCGGGGATGGCTACACCTTC
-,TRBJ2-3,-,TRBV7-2,CASSFYRATDTQYF,TGTGCCAGCAGCTTCTACAGGGCCACAGATACGCAGTATTTT
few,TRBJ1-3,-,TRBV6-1,CASTSGFPDSGNTIYF,TGTGCCAGCACCTCGGGGTTTCCCGACTCTGGAAACACCATATATTTT
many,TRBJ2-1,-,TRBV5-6,CASSLGQSYNEQFF,TGTGCCAGCAGCTTAGGCCAGTCCTACAATGAGCAGTTCTTC
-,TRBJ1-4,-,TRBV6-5,CATQTRNEKLFF,TGTGCCACTCAAACCAGGAATGAAAAACTGTTTTTT
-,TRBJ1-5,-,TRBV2,CASSASGSRNQPQHF,TGTGCCAGCAGTGCCTCGGGGTCCCGCAATCAGCCCCAGCATTTT
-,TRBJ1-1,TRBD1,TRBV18,CASSPQGAGMRGTEAFF,TGTGCCAGCTCACCACAGGGGGCCGGGATGAGGGGCACTGAAGCTTTCTTT
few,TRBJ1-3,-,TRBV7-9,CASSMSVGTIYF,TGTGCCAGCAGCATGAGTGTTGGGACCATATATTTT
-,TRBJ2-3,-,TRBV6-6,CASSSRVVGRRTDTQYF,TGTGCCAGCAGTTCGAGGGTGGTGGGAAGGAGAACAGATACGCAGTATTTT
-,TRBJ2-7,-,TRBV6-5,CASSPTTRGEQYF,TGTGCCAGCAGTCCTACGACCCGGGGCGAGCAGTACTTC
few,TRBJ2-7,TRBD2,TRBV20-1,CSARDPGGVNSYEQYF,TGCAGTGCTAGAGACCCGGGGGGGGTGAATTCCTACGAGCAGTACTTC
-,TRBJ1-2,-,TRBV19,CASRRDTRRDGYTF,TGTGCCAGTAGACGGGACACCCGTCGAGATGGCTACACCTTC
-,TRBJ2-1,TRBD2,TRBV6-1,CASSPYGLVNEQFF,TGTGCCAGCAGTCCCTACGGACTAGTAAATGAGCAGTTCTTC
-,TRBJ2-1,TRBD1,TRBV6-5,CASSRDREGVEQFF,TGTGCCAGCAGCCGGGACAGGGAGGGAGTTGAGCAGTTCTTC
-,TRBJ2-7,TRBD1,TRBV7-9,CASSLTGQGSEQYF,TGTGCCAGCAGCTTAACCGGACAGGGCTCCGAGCAGTACTTC
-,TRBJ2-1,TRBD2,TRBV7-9,CASRAGTSNYNEQFF,TGTGCCAGCAGAGCCGGGACTAGCAACTACAATGAGCAGTTCTTC
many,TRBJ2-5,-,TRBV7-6,CASSFETGAQETQYF,TGTGCCAGCAGCTTTGAAACGGGAGCCCAAGAGACCCAGTACTTC
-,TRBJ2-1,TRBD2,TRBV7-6,CASSPAGGNNEQFF,TGTGCCAGCAGCCCAGCGGGAGGTAATAATGAGCAGTTCTTC
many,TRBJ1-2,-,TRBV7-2,CASSLLGTYGYTF,TGTGCCAGCAGCTTATTGGGGACCTATGGCTACACCTTC
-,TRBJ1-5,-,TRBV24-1,CATSDGVSNQPQHF,TGTGCCACCAGTGACGGGGTTAGCAATCAGCCCCAGCATTTT
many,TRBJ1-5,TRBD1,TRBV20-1,CSAARTGSSNQPQHF,TGCAGTGCTGCTAGGACAGGATCTAGCAATCAGCCCCAGCATTTT
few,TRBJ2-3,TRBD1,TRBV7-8,CASSSPGQGKSLMDTQYF,TGTGCCAGCAGCTCACCGGGACAGGGGAAATCATTGATGGATACGCAGTATTTT
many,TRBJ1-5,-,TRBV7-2,CASSLYNQPQHF,TGTGCCAGCAGCTTATACAATCAGCCCCAGCATTTT
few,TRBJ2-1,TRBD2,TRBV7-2,CASSAWTSGGYNEQFF,TGTGCCAGCAGCGCCTGGACTAGCGGGGGTTACAATGAGCAGTTCTTC
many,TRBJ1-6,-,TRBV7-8,CASSSPMFGGNGYNSPLHF,TGTGCCAGCAGCTCCCCCATGTTCGGGGGGAATGGCTATAATTCACCCCTCCACTTT
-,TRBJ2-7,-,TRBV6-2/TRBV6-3,CASSAPGSRRDEQYF,TGTGCCAGCAGTGCCCCGGGGAGTCGCCGGGACGAGCAGTACTTC
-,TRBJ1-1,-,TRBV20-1,CSARDYTEAFF,TGCAGTGCTAGAGATTATACTGAAGCTTTCTTT
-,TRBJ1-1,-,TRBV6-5,CASSYGMTEEAFF,TGTGCCAGCAGTTACGGGATGACCGAAGAAGCTTTCTTT
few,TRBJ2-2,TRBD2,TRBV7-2,CASREGREGRYGELFF,TGTGCCAGCAGAGAGGGGAGGGAGGGCCGTTACGGGGAGCTGTTTTTT
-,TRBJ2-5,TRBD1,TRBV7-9,CASSYWDRKETQYF,TGTGCCAGCAGCTACTGGGACAGAAAAGAGACCCAGTACTTC
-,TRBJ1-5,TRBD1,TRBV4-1,CASSQYRGRPQHF,TGCGCCAGCAGCCAGTACAGGGGCAGGCCCCAGCATTTT
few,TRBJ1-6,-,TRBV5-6,CASSLGGFTSSYNSPLHF,TGTGCCAGCAGCTTGGGAGGGTTTACGAGCTCCTATAATTCACCCCTCCACTTT